The 21 T cell receptor beta chains presented below share a single source sample, sequenced in a study of resident and recirculating memory T cells in vitiligo. Data came from immunoSEQ multiplex PCR; TCRdb stores just in-frame clones and leaves some out. Of fewer than 85,000 clones listed, about 91% are singletons. The sequenced material came from blood. Source of these receptors: a male donor with vitiligo.

About this clone: At one boundary the junction diverges from the germline segment, which might be a read error. V and J are TRBV7-7 and TRBJ2-1; D unclear. This CDR3 contains 14 residues. Germline V gene data show CDR1 as SSHAT and CDR2 as FNYEAQ (reference sequence). The CDR3 region is CASSLEALSNEQFF. The CDR3 DNA reads TGTGCCAGCAGTTTAGAAGCGCTTAGCAATGAGCAGTTCTTC.

This chain links TRBV7-2 with TRBJ1-3; D is undetermined. This CDR3 comprises 15 residues. Germline loops: CDR1 SGHTA, CDR2 FQGNSA. Trimming stripped 0 bases from V and 0 bases from J, with 6 bases between. CDR3 region: CASSLAWSSGNTIYF. The CDR3 DNA sequence: TGTGCCAGCAGCTTAGCTTGGAGCTCTGGAAACACCATATATTTT.

In its sample, this clone was seen once. The genes are TRBV9 and TRBJ2-2, with TRBD2 as a possible D gene (6 bases). The CDR3 loop spans 17 amino acids. V shed 4 bases and J shed 5 bases, with 21 bases lying between them. CDR1 SGDLS and CDR2 YYNGEE come from the germline V gene. The CDR3: CASSPAGGRKGTGELFF. The DNA of the CDR3 is TGTGCCAGCAGCCCGGCCGGAGGGAGGAAAGGTACCGGGGAGCTGTTTTTT.

This clone was observed a single time. The rearrangement links TRBV27 to TRBJ2-1; 7 positions match TRBD1. The CDR3 has 16 amino acids. Trimming removed 5 bases from V and 3 bases from J; junction bases left unmatched: 10. Germline values: CDR1 MNHEY, CDR2 SMNVEV (reference sequence). In nucleotides, the CDR3 is TGTGCCAGCAGTCCCAGGGGGAGAGATAGCTACAATGAGCAGTTCTTC. This encodes CASSPRGRDSYNEQFF.

This chain links TRBV6-1 with TRBJ2-7; 9 bases are a match to TRBD1. This CDR3 has 15 residues. Per the germline V gene, CDR1 is MNHNS and CDR2 is SASEGT. Unmatched junction bases numbered 3, after V lost 0 bases and J lost 3 bases. DNA for the CDR3: TGTGCCAGCAGTGAAGCGGGGACAGGGTACTACGAGCAGTACTTC. Amino acids: CASSEAGTGYYEQYF.

This rearrangement joins TRBV15 to TRBJ2-5; perhaps TRBD1 as D (5 bases). The CDR3 runs to 17 residues. Trimming left V 0 bases short and J 4 bases short, with 18 bases between. The germline V gene encodes CDR1 LNHNV and CDR2 YYDKDF (reference sequence). DNA for the CDR3: TGTGCCACCAGCAGAGATCCTTTGCAGGGTCTTGGAGAGACCCAGTACTTC. Translating it yields CATSRDPLQGLGETQYF.

The chain combines TRBV4-2 with TRBJ2-2; no firm D call. This CDR3 region has 16 residues. V shed 0 bases and J shed 1 base, with 9 bases lying between them. Looked up from germline, CDR1 is LGHNA and CDR2 is YNFKEQ. The CDR3 region has the DNA TGTGCCAGCAGCCAAGAGAGGAACCGGAACACCGGGGAGCTGTTTTTT. Its translation is CASSQERNRNTGELFF.

The chain uses TRBV4-1 and TRBJ1-1, with 8 bases matching TRBD1. The CDR3 is 19 amino acids. V lost 1 base, J lost 2 bases, and 15 bases stayed unmatched. CDR1 is MGHRA and CDR2 is YSYEKL in the germline V gene. This CDR3 reads CASSQGRQGLTNLNTEAFF. The CDR3 nucleotides read TGCGCCAGCAGCCAAGGACGACAGGGGCTAACTAATTTAAACACTGAAGCTTTCTTT.

This chain links TRBV7-8 with TRBJ1-1, with a weak D call TRBD1 (6 bases). This CDR3 is 17 amino acids long. Between the trimmed V and J ends, which lost 0 bases and 5 bases, there was a span of 19 bases. CDR1 and CDR2 from the germline V gene are SGHVS and FQNEAQ. The chain's CDR3 is CASSLAEMGALGTEAFF. The CDR3 DNA follows: TGTGCCAGCAGCTTAGCGGAGATGGGGGCCCTAGGGACTGAAGCTTTCTTT.

V gene TRBV30 combines with J gene TRBJ1-5; no clear D gene. Trimming left V 4 bases short and J 5 bases short, with 12 bases between. Germline V lookup: CDR1 GTSNPN, CDR2 SVGIG (reference sequence). CDR3 length equals 13 residues. The CDR3 is CAWTPYRDQPQHF. As DNA, the CDR3 is TGTGCCTGGACCCCGTACAGAGATCAGCCCCAGCATTTT.

V gene TRBV21-1 combines with J gene TRBJ2-1; the DNA was not compared with TRBD1, the D call given in the table. TRBV21-1 is given as a pseudogene. The CDR3 is 15 amino acids. CDR3 region: CASSKSRGEYNEQFF. The CDR3 region has the DNA TGTGCCAGCAGCAAGAGCAGGGGGGAGTACAATGAGCAGTTCTTC.

Note on this clone: Other DNA sequences of this sample code for an identical CDR3. The chain is built from TRBV15 and TRBJ2-5; D unresolved. The V end was cut by 6 bases, the J end by 5 bases, with 25 bases between. The germline gives CDR1 LNHNV, CDR2 YYDKDF (reference sequence). The CDR3 spans 17 residues. The CDR3 DNA reads as TGTGCCACCAGTACCGCCCGTCCAACACCCCCTTGGGAGACCCAGTACTTC. It encodes CATSTARPTPPWETQYF.

This chain joins TRBV6-1 and TRBJ1-1, with D possibly being TRBD1 (5 bases). V lost 4 bases, J lost 5 bases, and 11 bases lay in between. The CDR3 contains 13 residues. Germline V gene sequence: CDR1 MNHNS, CDR2 SASEGT. The CDR3 sequence: CASSATRQTEAFF. CDR3 in DNA: TGTGCCAGCAGTGCCACCCGACAGACTGAAGCTTTCTTT.

The genes are TRBV6-1 and TRBJ1-2, with D perhaps matching TRBD1 (5 bases). Trimming stripped 2 bases from V and 3 bases from J, with 7 bases between. This CDR3 is built from 13 residues. Germline CDR1 is MNHNS and CDR2 is SASEGT. The CDR3: CASSEWGDYGYTF. The DNA for the CDR3 is TGTGCCAGCAGTGAATGGGGGGACTATGGCTACACCTTC.

The DNA of the CDR3 is TGTGCCAGCTCATCAGGAACAGGGGGTCTTGTCAAAAACATTCAGTACTTC. Translated, it gives CASSSGTGGLVKNIQYF. The chain combines TRBV18 with TRBJ2-4; 8 bases line up with TRBD1. This CDR3 is 17 amino acids long. Germline CDR1 reads KGHSH; CDR2 reads LQKENI. The junction had 12 bases not matched to a gene; V was cut back by 5 bases and J by 3 bases.

The chain joins TRBV6-5 to TRBJ2-7; TRBD2 matches at 10 bases. The CDR3 spans 16 residues. In germline, CDR1 is MNHEY, CDR2 SVGAGI. V shed 2 bases, J shed 2 bases, and the junction held 6 bases outside the gene matches. The CDR3 spells CASSYAPGTSAYEQYF. The DNA for the CDR3 is TGTGCCAGCAGTTACGCACCAGGGACTAGCGCCTACGAGCAGTACTTC.

This clone was seen more than once but under ten times. V gene TRBV6-4 combines with J gene TRBJ1-1, with TRBD1 identical over 9 bases. Per the germline V gene, CDR1 is MRHNA and CDR2 is SNTAGT. The ends lost 7 bases at V and 3 bases at J; junction bases unmatched: 15. The CDR3 is 17 residues long. The CDR3 reads CASNGSGPTGGDTEAFF. The CDR3 region has the DNA TGTGCCAGCAATGGTTCGGGCCCGACAGGGGGGGACACTGAAGCTTTCTTT.

This clone appeared a single time. This rearrangement joins TRBV15 to TRBJ2-7; 14 nucleotides align to TRBD2. The V segment lost 8 bases and the J segment 6 bases; nucleotides outside the gene matches: 9. CDR1 is LNHNV, CDR2 YYDKDF, per germline (reference sequence). The CDR3 extends over 15 amino acids. CDR3 nucleotides: TGTGCCACCCGGAGGGAGGGACTAGCGGGAGCCGAGCAGTACTTC. It translates to CATRREGLAGAEQYF.

The chain is built from TRBV7-2 and TRBJ1-2, with 8 bases fitting TRBD1. In germline, CDR1 is SGHTA, CDR2 FQGNSA. CDR3 size: 14 residues. V shed 5 bases, J shed 8 bases, and the junction held 10 bases outside the gene matches. CDR3 sequence: CASSDGQGVGGYTF. The CDR3 DNA reads as TGTGCCAGCAGCGATGGACAGGGCGTGGGCGGCTACACCTTC. The whole variable domain, filled in from reference TRBV7-2 and TRBJ1-2, reads GAGVSQSPSNKVTEKGKDVELRCDPISGHTALYWYRQSLGQGLEFLIYFQGNSAPDKSGLPSDRFSAERTGGSVSTLTIQRTQQEDSAVYLCASSDGQGVGGYTFGSGTRLTVV.

The chain recombines TRBV5-1 with TRBJ1-5; tentatively, D is TRBD1 (5 bases). The germline gives CDR1 SGHRS, CDR2 YFSETQ. The CDR3 sequence is 13 residues long. Trimming removed 2 bases from V and 6 bases from J, with 9 bases in between. CDR3 in amino acids: CASSFSGSQPQHF. The CDR3 DNA follows: TGCGCCAGCAGCTTCTCAGGGTCTCAGCCCCAGCATTTT.

This sequence joins TRBV7-9 and TRBJ1-4; D is unclear. Trimming pared 6 bases from V and 1 base from J, leaving 9 bases between. The CDR3 contains 14 residues. The germline V gene has CDR1 SEHNR and CDR2 FQNEAQ (reference sequence). The CDR3 spells CASSNPGTNEKLFF. Written as DNA, the CDR3 is TGTGCCAGCAGTAACCCGGGAACTAATGAAAAACTGTTTTTT.